A selection of T cell receptor beta chains follows, all from one sample in a study of T cells after posttransplantation cyclophosphamide. Assay: immunoSEQ multiplex PCR; the TCRdb copy retains only in-frame clones and omits some. The sample includes 11,000 to 15,000 clones, about four fifths seen only once; the top ten take 1% to 1.5%. Sequencing was done on a sample of memory CD4+ T cells sorted from PBMCs. The receptors shown here come from a man aged 45 to 65. The CDR3 runs from the conserved cysteine through the conserved F or W. Fields, in order: D gene, CDR3 length, V gene, clone size, J gene, CDR3 protein, CDR3 DNA. A D gene is named only where the DNA matches it firmly. Not every row has a clone size; where given, it reads once, few, many or a size class.

NA,11,TRBV6-1,few,TRBJ1-1,CASGAGTEAFF,TGTGCCAGCGGAGCTGGGACTGAAGCTTTCTTT
TRBD1,16,TRBV4-2,NA,TRBJ2-3,CASSQDRTGWGDTQYF,TGTGCCAGCAGCCAAGACAGGACAGGCTGGGGGGATACGCAGTATTTT
NA,14,TRBV4-3,few,TRBJ2-3,CASSQKGGDDTQYF,TGCGCCAGCAGCCAAAAGGGGGGGGATGATACGCAGTATTTT
TRBD2,16,TRBV18,NA,TRBJ2-1,CASSPRAGGVADEQFF,TGTGCCAGCTCACCACGAGCGGGGGGGGTGGCCGATGAGCAGTTCTTC
NA,12,TRBV6-5,NA,TRBJ2-5,CASRQHQETQYF,TGTGCCAGCCGACAGCACCAAGAGACCCAGTACTTC
NA,13,TRBV2,NA,TRBJ1-2,CANRREIVRGYTF,TGTGCCAACCGGCGGGAAATTGTTAGAGGCTACACCTTC
NA,18,TRBV11-2,NA,TRBJ2-5,CASSLPRRGEGGPQTQYF,TGTGCCAGCAGCTTACCCCGACGCGGGGAGGGGGGGCCACAGACCCAGTACTTC
TRBD2,13,TRBV7-2,NA,TRBJ2-7,CASSFELAGEQYF,TGTGCCAGCAGCTTTGAGCTAGCGGGGGAGCAGTACTTC
TRBD2,16,TRBV5-6,NA,TRBJ2-1,CASSPWDSGVTNEQFF,TGTGCCAGCAGCCCCTGGGATAGCGGGGTCACGAATGAGCAGTTCTTC
TRBD1,13,TRBV9,NA,TRBJ1-1,CASSRRGQGPAFF,TGTGCCAGCAGCCGACGGGGACAGGGCCCAGCTTTCTTT
NA,14,TRBV7-2,NA,TRBJ1-1,CASSRQTVNTEAFF,TGTGCCAGCAGCCGCCAGACAGTGAACACTGAAGCTTTCTTT
NA,19,TRBV2,once,TRBJ2-1,CASASLGESNFLSYNEQFF,TGTGCCAGCGCGAGTTTAGGAGAGTCGAACTTTCTCTCCTACAATGAGCAGTTCTTC
NA,14,TRBV27,NA,TRBJ1-1,CASSLYGQNTEAFF,TGTGCCAGCAGTTTATACGGACAGAACACTGAAGCTTTCTTT
NA,16,TRBV30,few,TRBJ1-1,CAWGAPRLKMNTEAFF,TGTGCCTGGGGGGCCCCCCGTTTAAAGATGAACACTGAAGCTTTCTTT
TRBD1,15,TRBV5-4,NA,TRBJ1-4,CASSRQTGAGEKLFF,TGTGCCAGCAGCAGGCAGACAGGGGCGGGTGAAAAACTGTTTTTT
NA,14,TRBV19,NA,TRBJ1-5,CASSIRGILQPQHF,TGTGCCAGTAGTATACGGGGGATCCTTCAGCCCCAGCATTTT
TRBD1,16,TRBV7-8,NA,TRBJ1-5,CASSLIYGQGGITQHF,TGTGCCAGCAGCTTAATATACGGCCAGGGGGGAATCACCCAGCATTTT
NA,14,TRBV5-5,few,TRBJ1-4,CASSPGVSGEKLFF,TGTGCCAGCAGCCCAGGGGTATCAGGTGAAAAACTGTTTTTT
TRBD2,15,TRBV27,NA,TRBJ2-1,CASSLSLAGGPEQFF,TGTGCCAGCAGTTTAAGTCTAGCGGGGGGGCCTGAGCAGTTCTTC
TRBD1,15,TRBV18,NA,TRBJ1-1,CASSPDYRGNTEAFF,TGTGCCAGCTCACCGGATTACAGGGGGAACACTGAAGCTTTCTTT
TRBD1,16,TRBV28,NA,TRBJ2-7,CASSLVGWTGRYEQYF,TGTGCCAGCAGTTTAGTAGGGTGGACAGGGAGGTACGAGCAGTACTTC
TRBD1,12,TRBV5-1,NA,TRBJ1-2,CASSPGQGGYTF,TGCGCCAGCAGCCCGGGACAGGGAGGCTACACCTTC
NA,11,TRBV7-2,NA,TRBJ2-5,CASSFLETQYF,TGTGCCAGCAGCTTTCTGGAGACCCAGTACTTC
TRBD1,13,TRBV5-1,NA,TRBJ2-3,CASSTGGTDTQYF,TGCGCCAGCAGCACAGGGGGTACAGATACGCAGTATTTT
NA,15,TRBV15,NA,TRBJ2-4,CATSRDRAAPIVQYF,TGTGCCACCAGCAGAGATCGAGCGGCCCCCATCGTTCAGTACTTC
NA,15,TRBV6-6,few,TRBJ1-1,CASSYAVGVGTEAFF,TGTGCCAGCAGTTACGCGGTTGGTGTGGGCACTGAAGCTTTCTTT
NA,14,TRBV7-2,NA,TRBJ1-4,CASSPGTFGEKLFF,TGTGCCAGCAGCCCCGGGACATTCGGTGAAAAACTGTTTTTT
TRBD1,16,TRBV28,NA,TRBJ1-5,CASSFPGTGSQKPQHF,TGTGCCAGCAGTTTCCCAGGGACAGGCAGTCAGAAGCCCCAGCATTTT
NA,15,TRBV7-6,NA,TRBJ2-3,CASSLQGMNTDTQYF,TGTGCCAGCAGCTTACAGGGGATGAACACAGATACGCAGTATTTT
NA,12,TRBV29-1,NA,TRBJ1-1,CSAEVGWFGAFF,TGCAGCGCCGAGGTCGGTTGGTTCGGAGCTTTCTTT
TRBD1,15,TRBV27,once,TRBJ1-4,CASSLSTGGGQKLFF,TGTGCCAGCAGTCTATCGACAGGGGGCGGTCAAAAACTGTTTTTT
NA,13,TRBV6-6,NA,TRBJ1-5,CASSFPGNQPQHF,TGTGCCAGCAGTTTCCCGGGCAATCAGCCCCAGCATTTT
NA,12,TRBV28,NA,TRBJ1-2,CASSPGSYGYTF,TGTGCCAGCAGTCCCGGGAGCTATGGCTACACCTTC
NA,15,TRBV5-4,NA,TRBJ2-6,CASSLRTAGANVLTF,TGTGCCAGCAGCCTGCGAACGGCTGGGGCCAACGTCCTGACTTTC
NA,16,TRBV28,NA,TRBJ2-2,CASRTGGFWNTGELFF,TGTGCCAGCCGGACGGGGGGCTTTTGGAACACCGGGGAGCTGTTTTTT
TRBD1,14,TRBV6-1,NA,TRBJ1-5,CASTPQGARQPQHF,TGTGCCAGCACCCCCCAGGGGGCGCGTCAGCCCCAGCATTTT
NA,15,TRBV10-3,few,TRBJ1-2,CAISEGTGRNYGYTF,TGTGCCATCAGTGAGGGTACAGGGCGAAACTATGGCTACACCTTC
TRBD2,15,TRBV5-1,few,TRBJ2-5,CASSVGTSGVETQYF,TGCGCCAGCAGCGTCGGGACTAGCGGAGTAGAGACCCAGTACTTC
NA,13,TRBV5-4,NA,TRBJ2-1,CASSLLQGNEQFF,TGTGCCAGCAGCTTACTCCAGGGAAATGAGCAGTTCTTC
NA,14,TRBV2,NA,TRBJ2-7,CASGKDSSSYEQYF,TGTGCCAGCGGGAAGGACAGTAGCTCCTACGAGCAGTACTTC
NA,12,TRBV19,once,TRBJ1-5,CASRFGDQPQHF,TGTGCCAGTAGGTTCGGAGATCAGCCCCAGCATTTT
NA,12,TRBV5-8,NA,TRBJ1-6,CASSFRGSPLHF,TGTGCCAGCAGCTTTAGGGGGTCACCCCTCCACTTT
TRBD2,16,TRBV4-1,NA,TRBJ2-7,CASSQGWTSGGYEQYF,TGCGCCAGCAGCCAAGGGTGGACTAGCGGGGGATACGAGCAGTACTTC
NA,14,TRBV6-5,NA,TRBJ1-1,CASFSPTVNTEAFF,TGTGCCAGCTTCTCGCCGACAGTCAACACTGAAGCTTTCTTT
NA,11,TRBV27,NA,TRBJ2-7,CASRNFYEQYF,TGTGCCAGCAGGAACTTCTACGAGCAGTACTTC
TRBD2,15,TRBV27,NA,TRBJ2-3,CASSLGLAGVDTQYF,TGTGCCAGCAGTTTAGGACTAGCGGGAGTAGATACGCAGTATTTT
NA,13,TRBV28,NA,TRBJ2-7,CASSLDTAYEQYF,TGTGCCAGCAGTTTGGACACCGCCTACGAGCAGTACTTC
NA,15,TRBV25-1,NA,TRBJ2-3,CASSDWRGSTDTQYF,TGTGCCAGCAGTGATTGGAGGGGCAGCACAGATACGCAGTATTTT
NA,17,TRBV10-3,NA,TRBJ1-3,CAISALSLKKSGNTIYF,TGTGCCATCAGTGCCCTCAGTTTAAAGAAGTCTGGAAACACCATATATTTT
TRBD1,14,TRBV4-1,NA,TRBJ1-5,CASSQTGGGQPQHF,TGCGCCAGCAGCCAGACAGGGGGCGGTCAGCCCCAGCATTTT